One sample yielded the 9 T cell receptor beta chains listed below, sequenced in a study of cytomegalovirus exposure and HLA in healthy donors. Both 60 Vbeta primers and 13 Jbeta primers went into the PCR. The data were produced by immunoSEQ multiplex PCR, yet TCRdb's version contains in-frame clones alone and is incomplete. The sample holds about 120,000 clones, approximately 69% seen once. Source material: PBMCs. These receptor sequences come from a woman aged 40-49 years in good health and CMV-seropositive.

Here the CDR3 reads CASSRGPGETQYF. In DNA, the CDR3 is TGTGCCAGCAGCCGCGGGCCCGGGGAGACCCAGTACTTC. V and J are TRBV2 and TRBJ2-5; TRBD2 might be the D (5 bases). V was shortened by 6 bases and J by 5 bases, with 13 bases between the two germline ends. Germline V gene lookup returns CDR1 SNHLY and CDR2 FYNNEI. This CDR3 region has 13 residues.

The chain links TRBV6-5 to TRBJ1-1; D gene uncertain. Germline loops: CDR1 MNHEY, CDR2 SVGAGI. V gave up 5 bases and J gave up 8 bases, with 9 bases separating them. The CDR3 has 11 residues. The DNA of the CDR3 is TGTGCCAGCAGTGCACTATGGGAAGCTTTCTTT. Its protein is CASSALWEAFF.

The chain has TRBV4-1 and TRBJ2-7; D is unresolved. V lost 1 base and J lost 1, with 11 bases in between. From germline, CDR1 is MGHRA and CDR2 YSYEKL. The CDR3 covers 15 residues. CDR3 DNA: TGCGCCAGCAGCCAAGGGGCAGACCCTTCCTACGAGCAGTACTTC. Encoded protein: CASSQGADPSYEQYF.

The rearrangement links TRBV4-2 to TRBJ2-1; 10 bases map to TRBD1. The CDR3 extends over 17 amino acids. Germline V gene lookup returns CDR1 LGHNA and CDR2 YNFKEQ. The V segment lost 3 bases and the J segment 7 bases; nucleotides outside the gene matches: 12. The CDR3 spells CASSHPGGTGAGNEQFF. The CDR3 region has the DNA TGTGCCAGCAGCCACCCTGGGGGGACAGGGGCAGGTAATGAGCAGTTCTTC.

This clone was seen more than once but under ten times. The chain's CDR3 is CASSLLAGASYEQYF. CDR3 in DNA: TGCGCCAGCAGCCTACTAGCGGGGGCCTCCTACGAGCAGTACTTC. This rearrangement joins TRBV4-3 to TRBJ2-7; 11 bases agree with TRBD2. Germline V CDR1 and CDR2: LGHNA, YSLEER. V shed 4 bases, J shed 0 bases, and the junction held 2 bases outside the gene matches. The CDR3 contains 15 residues.

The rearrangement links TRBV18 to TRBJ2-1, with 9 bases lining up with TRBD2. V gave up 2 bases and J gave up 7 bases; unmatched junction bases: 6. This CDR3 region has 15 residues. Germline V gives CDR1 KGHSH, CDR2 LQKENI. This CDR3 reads CASSPSSGKGNEQFF. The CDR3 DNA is TGTGCCAGCTCACCATCTAGCGGGAAGGGGAATGAGCAGTTCTTC.

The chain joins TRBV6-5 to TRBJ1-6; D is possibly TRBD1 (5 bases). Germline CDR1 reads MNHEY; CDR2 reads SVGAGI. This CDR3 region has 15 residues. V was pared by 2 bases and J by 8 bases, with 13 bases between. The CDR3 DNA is TGTGCCAGCAGTTACGACAGATTCCGGGATTCACCCCTCCACTTT. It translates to CASSYDRFRDSPLHF.

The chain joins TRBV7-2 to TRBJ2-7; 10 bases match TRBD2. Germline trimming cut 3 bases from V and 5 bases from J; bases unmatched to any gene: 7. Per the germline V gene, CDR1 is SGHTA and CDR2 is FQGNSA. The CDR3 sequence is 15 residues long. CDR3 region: CASSFGLAGVNEQYF. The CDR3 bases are TGTGCCAGCAGCTTCGGGCTAGCGGGGGTAAACGAGCAGTACTTC.

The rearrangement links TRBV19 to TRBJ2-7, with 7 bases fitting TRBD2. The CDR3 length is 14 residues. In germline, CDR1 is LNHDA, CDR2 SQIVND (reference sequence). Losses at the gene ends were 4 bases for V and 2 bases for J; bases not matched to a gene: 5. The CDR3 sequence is CASSTGGRTYEQYF. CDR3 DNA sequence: TGTGCCAGTAGTACGGGCGGGAGAACCTACGAGCAGTACTTC.